This record covers a single T cell receptor (beta chain). This clonotype has more than one count but fewer than ten. Its target antigen remains unknown. Base qualities are not provided; no much larger clone lies one nucleotide away. Spanning cysteine to phenylalanine, the CDR3 consists of 15 amino acids. This entry keeps only the CDR3 DNA: 45 bases, framed from base 1. Here V drops 3 bases and J drops 3 bases, and the junction holds 6 bases not matched to any gene. CDR1 and CDR2 (LGHNA, YSLEER) derive from the germline V gene. This sample is drawn from a study of CD8 T cells in Susac syndrome (dated by TCRdb to the late 2010s). In terms of the full investigation: The study used repertoire sequencing to test whether antigen drove CD8+ T cell activation and differentiation in Susac syndrome.

High-throughput TCR beta sequencing profiled peripheral blood CD8+ and CD4+ T cells from healthy donors, Susac syndrome patients and multiple sclerosis patients. The multiple sclerosis controls were treatment-naive patients who had stable or active relapsing-remitting disease and met the revised McDonald criteria. Bulk CD8+ and CD4+ T cells were purified by magnetic negative isolation, while CD8+ TEMRA cells were enriched using FACS. Blood was collected in EDTA tubes and processed within 24 hours, with PBMCs isolated through density gradient centrifugation. PBMCs intended for TCR sequencing were frozen in liquid nitrogen and were later thawed in a 37 degrees C water bath. A purity of at least 90% was achieved for sorted or isolated CD4+, CD8+ and CD8+ TEMRA cells. RNA was extracted with the RNeasy kit and 0.5 to 1 ug was reverse transcribed using random hexamers. The immunoSEQ multiplex PCR assay, which covers 54 Vbeta and 13 Jbeta segments, was used to amplify TCR beta CDR3 regions. Bias from PCR amplification was corrected by using a synthetic template baseline for primer optimization and for computational correction. Regarding the original processing steps: Reads were assigned to V, D and J genes according to IMGT and analyzed in immunoSEQ Analyzer, with only productive sequences retained. Clonality was computed as one minus Shannon entropy normalized by log2 of the number of productive unique sequences. Public and private clones were assessed among the 100 most prevalent clones of each patient and control. A clone was defined as Susac-specific if it was absent from the healthy and MS cohorts, from over a thousand published viral clones and from other ImmuneACCESS disease sequences. TCRdb reworked the public reads: Q25 trimming with fastp, MiXCR clone assembly, productive beta chains retained. One record per CDR3 amino acid sequence lists the most common genes and DNA. These V and J calls derive from TCRdb rather than the authors' analysis. The sample includes 250,000 to 350,000 distinct CDR3 sequences, with around 92% observed a single time. The ten top clones hold over 0.065% of the sample.

Overall study outcomes, separate from this receptor: The TCR sequencing and HLA analysis was acknowledged to have included a relatively small number of individuals.

This TCR was sampled from a human donor with multiple sclerosis. The sequencing input was CD4+ T cells from PBMCs. The chain links TRBV4-3 with TRBJ2-7; the junction holds 9 bases that match TRBD2. The CDR3 protein sequence reads: CASSQELAGHYEQYF. The nucleotide sequence is given as TGCGCCAGCAGCCAGGAACTAGCGGGCCACTACGAGCAGTACTTC.